These 10 T cell receptor beta chains came from one sample sequenced in a study of shared clonotypes between healthy human individuals. Data came from immunoSEQ multiplex PCR; TCRdb stores just in-frame clones and leaves some out. The data contain about a million clones, around three quarters of them singletons. The sequenced sample consisted of memory CD4+ T cells from PBMCs. Indicated subset: CD45RA-negative fraction. These receptors were collected from a young man in good health. Some clones in this sample may be carry-over from other donors' samples.

The J gene is TRBJ1-2, the V gene TRBV4-2, with D perhaps TRBD1 (6 bases). V shed 5 bases and J shed 7 bases, with 8 bases lying between them. Germline V lookup: CDR1 LGHNA, CDR2 YNFKEQ. The CDR3 length is 11 residues. This CDR3 is CASSSTGGYTF. CDR3 nucleotides: TGTGCCAGCAGCTCGACAGGTGGCTACACCTTC.

This rearrangement joins TRBV7-8 to TRBJ1-2; 9 bases line up with TRBD1. The CDR3 is made up of 15 amino acids. The V segment lost 4 bases and the J segment 5 bases; nucleotides outside the gene matches: 8. Germline CDR1 SGHVS, CDR2 FQNEAQ. CDR3 sequence reads: CASSSQGAYLYGYTF. DNA for the CDR3: TGTGCCAGCAGCTCACAGGGGGCGTACTTATATGGCTACACCTTC.

This rearrangement joins TRBV19 to TRBJ1-4; D remains unclear. Deletions cut 6 bases from V and 0 bases from J, with 8 bases between. Germline CDR1 LNHDA, CDR2 SQIVND (reference sequence). This CDR3 contains 14 residues. CDR3 nucleotides: TGTGCCAGTAGCGAGACGGCAACTAATGAAAAACTGTTTTTT. Translation: CASSETATNEKLFF.

A single count supports this clone. This rearrangement joins TRBV5-5 to TRBJ2-7; D may be TRBD2 (6 bases). The CDR3 runs 16 residues. Between the trimmed V and J ends, which lost 2 bases and 1 base, there was a span of 16 bases. The germline V gene has CDR1 SGHKS and CDR2 YYEKEE (reference sequence). CDR3 DNA sequence: TGTGCCAGCAGCTTTCGGCCGGGGGATTCTTCCTACGAGCAGTACTTC. Encoded protein: CASSFRPGDSSYEQYF.

The rearrangement links TRBV7-9 to TRBJ1-3; D possibly corresponds to TRBD1 (6 bases). This CDR3 has 15 amino acids. Germline assignment: CDR1 SEHNR and CDR2 FQNEAQ (reference sequence). The V end lost 0 bases, the J end lost 2 bases, and 8 bases lay between the germline ends. The CDR3 here is CASSLAGQPGNTIYF. In DNA, the CDR3 is TGTGCCAGCAGCTTAGCCGGACAGCCTGGAAACACCATATATTTT.

This rearrangement joins TRBV2 to TRBJ2-3, with D tentatively TRBD1 (5 bases). V was cut by 4 bases and J by 0 bases, with 11 bases left in between. Per germline, CDR1 SNHLY and CDR2 FYNNEI. The CDR3 consists of 15 residues. The CDR3 region has the DNA TGTGCCAGCAGTGGCCAGGGCGCGAGCACAGATACGCAGTATTTT. Its protein product is CASSGQGASTDTQYF. The full variable domain, its missing parts supplied by reference TRBV2 and TRBJ2-3, is EPEVTQTPSHQVTQMGQEVILRCVPISNHLYFYWYRQILGQKVEFLVSFYNNEISEKSEIFDDQFSVERPDGSNFTLKIRSTKLEDSAMYFCASSGQGASTDTQYFGPGTRLTVL.

V usage is TRBV5-6 and J usage is TRBJ2-5; 8 nucleotides align to TRBD1. Germline CDR1 SGHDT, CDR2 YYEEEE. With 3 bases clipped from V and 3 bases from J, the junction kept 4 bases outside the gene matches. The length of the CDR3 is 14 residues. CDR3 amino acids: CASSSNRGKETQYF. CDR3 bases: TGTGCCAGCAGCTCTAACAGGGGGAAAGAGACCCAGTACTTC. Based on the CDR3 plus reference TRBV5-6 and TRBJ2-5, the full variable domain is DAGVTQSPTHLIKTRGQQVTLRCSPKSGHDTVSWYQQALGQGPQFIFQYYEEEERQRGNFPDRFSGHQFPNYSSELNVNALLLGDSALYLCASSSNRGKETQYFGPGTRLLVL.

This clone was recorded once. J is TRBJ2-3 and V is TRBV28; D perhaps matches TRBD2 (5 bases). Trimming stripped 3 bases from V and 0 bases from J, with 10 bases between. Per the germline V gene, CDR1 is MDHEN and CDR2 is SYDVKM. The CDR3 covers 15 residues. CDR3: CASSFSPGSTDTQYF. The CDR3 DNA sequence: TGTGCCAGCAGTTTTTCCCCGGGGAGCACAGATACGCAGTATTTT.

This rearrangement joins TRBV29-1 to TRBJ1-5, with TRBD1 matching 7 bases. The germline V gene encodes CDR1 SQVTM and CDR2 ANQGSEA. V trimming: 6 bases; J trimming: 4 bases; junction bases outside the gene matches: 21. The CDR3 is made up of 18 amino acids. This CDR3 is CSVATGAGGQWGNQPQHF. CDR3 DNA: TGCAGCGTCGCTACTGGTGCAGGGGGACAGTGGGGGAATCAGCCCCAGCATTTT.

V is TRBV7-2 and J is TRBJ2-7; 7 nucleotides align to TRBD1. The trim removed 0 bases at V and 5 bases at J, leaving 4 bases unmatched. There are 14 residues in the CDR3. In germline, CDR1 is SGHTA, CDR2 FQGNSA. The DNA of the CDR3 is TGTGCCAGCAGCTTAGCCCTGACAGGGAACGAGCAGTACTTC. Protein product: CASSLALTGNEQYF.